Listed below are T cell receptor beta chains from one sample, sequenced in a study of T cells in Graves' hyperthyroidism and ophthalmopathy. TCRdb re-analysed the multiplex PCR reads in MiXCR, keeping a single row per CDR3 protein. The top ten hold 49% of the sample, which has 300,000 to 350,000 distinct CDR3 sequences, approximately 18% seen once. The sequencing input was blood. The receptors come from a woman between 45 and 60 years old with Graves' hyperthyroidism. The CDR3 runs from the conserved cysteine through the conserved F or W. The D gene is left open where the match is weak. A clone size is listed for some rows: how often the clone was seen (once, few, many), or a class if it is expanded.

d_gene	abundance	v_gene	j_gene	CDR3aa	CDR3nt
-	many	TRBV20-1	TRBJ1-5	CSASRQENQPQHF	TGCAGTGCTAGTCGACAGGAGAATCAGCCCCAGCATTTT
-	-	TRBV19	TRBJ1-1	CASSPTAGDTEAFF	TGTGCCAGTAGTCCTACCGCAGGGGACACTGAAGCTTTCTTT
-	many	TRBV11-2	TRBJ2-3	CASTHRPYTDTQYF	TGTGCCAGCACCCACCGCCCCTACACAGATACGCAGTATTTT
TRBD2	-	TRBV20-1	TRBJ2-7	CSAQTGLLWEQYF	TGCAGTGCTCAGACGGGACTACTCTGGGAGCAGTACTTC
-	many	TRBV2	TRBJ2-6	CASSGIMTANVLTF	TGTGCCAGCTCGGGGATCATGACGGCCAACGTCCTGACTTTC
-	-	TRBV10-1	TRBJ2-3	CASSDFLGAIDTQYF	TGCGCCAGCAGTGATTTTTTGGGGGCAATAGATACGCAGTATTTT
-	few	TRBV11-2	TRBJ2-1	CASSLALGNEQFF	TGTGCCAGCAGCTTAGCTCTAGGGAATGAGCAGTTCTTC
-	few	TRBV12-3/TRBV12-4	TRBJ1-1	CASSFQPGVNTEAFF	TGTGCCAGCAGTTTTCAGCCCGGGGTGAACACTGAAGCTTTCTTT
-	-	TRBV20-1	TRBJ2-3	CSASFGSSTDTQYF	TGCAGTGCTTCCTTCGGTAGCAGCACAGATACGCAGTATTTT
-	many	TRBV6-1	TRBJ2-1	CASSKTDTGGKQFF	TGTGCCAGCAGTAAAACGGACACTGGGGGTAAGCAGTTCTTC
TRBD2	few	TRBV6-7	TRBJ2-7	CASSPGRGLSYEQYF	TGTGCCAGCAGTCCCGGGAGGGGACTCTCCTACGAGCAGTACTTC
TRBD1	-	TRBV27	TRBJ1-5	CASSWDSDQPQHF	TGTGCCAGCAGTTGGGACAGCGATCAGCCCCAGCATTTT
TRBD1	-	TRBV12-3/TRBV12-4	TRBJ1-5	CASSLEWQGDQPQHF	TGTGCCAGCAGTTTAGAGTGGCAGGGGGATCAGCCCCAGCATTTT
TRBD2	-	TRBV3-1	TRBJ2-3	CASSPLAGGENTQYF	TGTGCCAGCAGCCCACTAGCGGGGGGCGAGAATACGCAGTATTTT
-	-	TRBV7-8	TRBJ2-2	CASSLGIGLYTGELFF	TGTGCCAGCAGCTTGGGCATTGGTCTCTACACCGGGGAGCTGTTTTTT
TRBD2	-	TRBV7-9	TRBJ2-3	CASSLGLAGGIDTQYF	TGTGCCAGCAGCTTGGGACTAGCGGGGGGCATCGATACGCAGTATTTT
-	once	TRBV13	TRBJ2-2	CASRLGANTGELFF	TGTGCCAGCAGACTCGGGGCGAACACCGGGGAGCTGTTTTTT
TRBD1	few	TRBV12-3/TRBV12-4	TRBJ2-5	CASTDRQGAQTQYF	TGTGCCAGCACCGATAGACAGGGGGCGCAGACCCAGTACTTC
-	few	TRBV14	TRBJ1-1	CASSRQAVNTEAFF	TGTGCCAGCAGCCGACAGGCGGTGAACACTGAAGCTTTCTTT
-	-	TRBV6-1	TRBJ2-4	CASNISFAAKNIQYF	TGTGCCAGCAACATCTCATTCGCGGCCAAAAACATTCAGTACTTC
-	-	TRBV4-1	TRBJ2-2	CASSLRHILNTGELFF	TGCGCCAGCAGCCTCCGACACATCCTTAACACCGGGGAGCTGTTTTTT
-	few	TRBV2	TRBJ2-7	CASGQSAYEQYF	TGTGCCAGCGGACAGAGCGCCTACGAGCAGTACTTC
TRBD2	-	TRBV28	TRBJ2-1	CACSAGGGNEQFF	TGTGCCTGCTCAGCGGGAGGAGGCAATGAGCAGTTCTTC
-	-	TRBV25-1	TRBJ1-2	CASRDGRGSGYTF	TGTGCCAGCAGGGATGGACGGGGTTCTGGCTACACCTTC
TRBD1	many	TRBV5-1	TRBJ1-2	CASSLEDRGGYGYTF	TGCGCCAGCAGCTTGGAGGACAGGGGCGGGTATGGCTACACCTTC
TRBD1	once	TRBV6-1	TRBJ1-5	CASSAIGQGNGQPQHF	TGTGCCAGCAGTGCCATTGGACAGGGGAATGGTCAGCCCCAGCATTTT
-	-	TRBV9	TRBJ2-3	CASSSPGGPHEGDTQYF	TGTGCCAGCAGCTCTCCCGGAGGGCCGCACGAGGGGGATACGCAGTATTTT
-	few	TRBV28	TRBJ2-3	CASGRWTDTQYF	TGTGCCAGCGGGCGATGGACAGATACGCAGTATTTT
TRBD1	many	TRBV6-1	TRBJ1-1	CASRKTGETEAFF	TGTGCCAGCAGAAAGACAGGGGAGACTGAAGCTTTCTTT
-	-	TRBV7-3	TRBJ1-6	CASSLTPAGGGIGSPLHF	TGTGCCAGCAGCTTAACCCCCGCCGGGGGCGGAATAGGTTCACCCCTCCACTTT
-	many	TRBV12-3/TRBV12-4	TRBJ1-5	CASSRVGLNQPQHF	TGTGCCAGCAGTCGGGTGGGGCTAAATCAGCCCCAGCATTTT
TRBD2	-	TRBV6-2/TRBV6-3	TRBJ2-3	CASSSGLAGVHTDTQYF	TGTGCCAGCAGTTCGGGACTAGCGGGGGTCCACACAGATACGCAGTATTTT
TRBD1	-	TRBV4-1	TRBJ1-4	CASSQGQGWEEKLFF	TGCGCCAGCAGCCAGGGACAGGGGTGGGAGGAAAAACTGTTTTTT
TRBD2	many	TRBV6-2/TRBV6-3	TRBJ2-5	CASSYIQLVLAGDQETQYF	TGTGCCAGCAGTTACATCCAACTTGTACTAGCGGGGGACCAAGAGACCCAGTACTTC
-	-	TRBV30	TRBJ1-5	CAWTGNLSSHSYSNQPQHF	TGTGCCTGGACAGGCAACCTATCCTCCCATTCGTATAGCAATCAGCCCCAGCATTTT
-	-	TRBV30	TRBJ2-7	CAWMGHGYEQYF	TGTGCCTGGATGGGACACGGCTACGAGCAGTACTTC
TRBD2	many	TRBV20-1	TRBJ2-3	CSARGTSGTWGTDTQYF	TGCAGTGCTAGGGGGACTAGCGGGACTTGGGGCACAGATACGCAGTATTTT
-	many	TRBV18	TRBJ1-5	CASSDGENQPQHF	TGTGCCAGCTCAGATGGGGAGAATCAGCCCCAGCATTTT
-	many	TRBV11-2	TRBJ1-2	CASSLAGTPNYGYTF	TGTGCCAGCAGCTTAGCTGGGACACCTAACTATGGCTACACCTTC
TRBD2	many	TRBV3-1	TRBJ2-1	CASSQGLAARGGEQFF	TGTGCCAGCAGCCAAGGCCTAGCGGCCAGAGGTGGGGAGCAGTTCTTC
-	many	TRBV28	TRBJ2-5	CASSFGQGAQETQYF	TGTGCCAGCAGTTTCGGCCAGGGTGCCCAAGAGACCCAGTACTTC
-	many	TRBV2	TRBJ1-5	CASRRQVNQPQHF	TGTGCCAGCAGGAGACAGGTCAATCAGCCCCAGCATTTT
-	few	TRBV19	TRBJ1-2	CASSEQQGTVFGYTF	TGTGCCAGTAGTGAACAACAGGGAACGGTTTTCGGCTACACCTTC
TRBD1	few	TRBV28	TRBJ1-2	CASTLTGEHGYTF	TGTGCCAGCACCCTAACAGGGGAACATGGCTACACCTTC
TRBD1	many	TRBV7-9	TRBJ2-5	CASSPTGLETQYF	TGTGCCAGCAGCCCGACAGGGTTGGAGACCCAGTACTTC
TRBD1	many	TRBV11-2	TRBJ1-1	CASSFRDRATEAFF	TGTGCCAGCAGCTTCCGGGACAGGGCCACTGAAGCTTTCTTT
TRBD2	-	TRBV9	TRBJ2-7	CASSSGLAGDEQYF	TGTGCCAGCAGCTCCGGACTAGCGGGAGACGAGCAGTACTTC
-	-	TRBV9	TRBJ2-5	CASSESGKWETQYF	TGTGCCAGCAGCGAGTCGGGGAAATGGGAGACCCAGTACTTC
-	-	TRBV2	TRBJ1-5	CASSGEGNQPQHF	TGTGCCAGCAGCGGGGAAGGCAATCAGCCCCAGCATTTT
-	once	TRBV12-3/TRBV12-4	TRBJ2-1	CASSLESGNEQFF	TGTGCCAGCAGTTTAGAGTCCGGGAATGAGCAGTTCTTC
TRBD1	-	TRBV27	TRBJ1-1	CASRITGGTEAFF	TGTGCCAGCAGGATCACAGGGGGCACTGAAGCTTTCTTT
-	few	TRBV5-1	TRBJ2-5	CASSTGGPGLRETQYF	TGCGCCAGCAGCACCGGGGGGCCGGGCCTTCGAGAGACCCAGTACTTC
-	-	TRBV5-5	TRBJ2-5	CASSLSVMNRLQETQYF	TGTGCCAGCAGCTTGTCGGTTATGAACAGGCTCCAAGAGACCCAGTACTTC
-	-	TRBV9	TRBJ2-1	CASTVDSTSYNEQFF	TGTGCCAGCACTGTTGACTCCACCTCCTACAATGAGCAGTTCTTC
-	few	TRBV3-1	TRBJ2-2	CASSQPRYTGELFF	TGTGCCAGCAGCCAACCCCGCTACACCGGGGAGCTGTTTTTT
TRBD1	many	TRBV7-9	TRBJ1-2	CASSRQGTEGYTF	TGTGCCAGCAGCCGACAGGGTACGGAGGGCTACACCTTC
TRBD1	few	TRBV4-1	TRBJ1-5	CASSPWQGGQPQHF	TGCGCCAGCAGCCCTTGGCAGGGGGGTCAGCCCCAGCATTTT
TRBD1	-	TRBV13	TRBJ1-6	CASSFFGGQGNSPLHF	TGTGCCAGCAGCTTTTTCGGGGGACAGGGAAATTCACCCCTCCACTTT
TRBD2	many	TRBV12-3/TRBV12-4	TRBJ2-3	CASRATSGGANTQYF	TGTGCCAGCAGGGCAACTAGCGGGGGGGCAAATACGCAGTATTTT